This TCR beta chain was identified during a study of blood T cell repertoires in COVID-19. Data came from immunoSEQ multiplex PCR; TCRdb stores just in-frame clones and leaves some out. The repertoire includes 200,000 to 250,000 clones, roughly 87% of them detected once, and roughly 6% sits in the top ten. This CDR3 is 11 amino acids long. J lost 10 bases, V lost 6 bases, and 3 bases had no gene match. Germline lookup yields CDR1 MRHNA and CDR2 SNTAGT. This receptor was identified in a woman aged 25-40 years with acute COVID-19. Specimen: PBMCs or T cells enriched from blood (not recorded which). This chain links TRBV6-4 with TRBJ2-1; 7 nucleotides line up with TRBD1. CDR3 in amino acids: CASRQGREQFF. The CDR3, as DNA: TGTGCCAGCAGACAGGGGCGGGAGCAGTTCTTC.